This note documents a single T cell receptor (beta chain) sequence. Other DNA sequences from this sample encode an identical CDR3 as well. The germline V gene has CDR1 MNHEY and CDR2 SVGAGI. The CDR3 has 12 residues. The V segment lost 8 bases and the J segment 1 base; nucleotides outside the gene matches: 1. This sample is part of a study of cytomegalovirus exposure and HLA in healthy donors. Amplification used 60 Vbeta primers and 13 Jbeta primers. TCRdb keeps only in-frame clones here, not all; method: immunoSEQ multiplex PCR. The sample lists approximately 250,000 clones, approximately 84% seen once, with roughly 0.26% in the top ten.

The chain combines TRBV6-5 with TRBJ1-1; 7 bases agree with TRBD1. The sample consisted of PBMCs. The sequence derives from a girl aged 2 to 9 in good health and CMV-seronegative. This CDR3 reads CASRTGNTEAFF. The CDR3 DNA is TGTGCCAGCCGGACAGGGAACACTGAAGCTTTCTTT.